This is a list of T cell receptor beta chains from one sample in a study of T cells in Graves' hyperthyroidism and ophthalmopathy. TCRdb re-called the multiplex PCR reads with MiXCR, one entry per CDR3 protein. The sample includes about 340,000 distinct CDR3 sequences, 18% of them seen just once. The sequencing input was blood. The receptors stem from a woman in her forties or fifties with Graves' hyperthyroidism. Each CDR3 is given with its conserved first and last residue. D genes are given only for firm matches. A clone size is listed for some rows: how often the clone was seen (once, few, many), or a class if it is expanded.

v_call	d_call	clone_size	j_call	cdr3_nt	cdr3_aa
TRBV24-1	-	-	TRBJ2-1	TGTGCCACCAGTCCACGGACAGCATACAATGAGCAGTTCTTC	CATSPRTAYNEQFF
TRBV29-1	-	many	TRBJ2-1	TGCAGCGTTGCTCGTCTAGCGAGCTCCTACAATGAGCAGTTCTTC	CSVARLASSYNEQFF
TRBV20-1	-	many	TRBJ2-3	TGCAGTGCTAGAGATCGAGTTGGGGATACGCAGTATTTT	CSARDRVGDTQYF
TRBV7-8	TRBD1	few	TRBJ1-2	TGTGCCAGCAGTCTTGACAGGGGCGGCTACACCTTC	CASSLDRGGYTF
TRBV30	-	-	TRBJ1-6	TGTGCCTGGAGTGCCATTTCCTATAATTCACCCCTCCACTTT	CAWSAISYNSPLHF
TRBV6-1	TRBD2	few	TRBJ2-1	TGTGCCAGCAAGTCAGCGGGGGCCTACAATGAGCAGTTCTTC	CASKSAGAYNEQFF
TRBV27	-	few	TRBJ1-4	TGTGCCAGCAGTAACGGGCCTCGTGTTGAAAAACTGTTTTTT	CASSNGPRVEKLFF
TRBV12-3/TRBV12-4	TRBD1	many	TRBJ1-4	TGTGCCAGCAACGACAGGGCTGGTGAAAAACTGTTTTTT	CASNDRAGEKLFF
TRBV11-2	-	many	TRBJ1-1	TGTGCCAGCAGCCTAAGGGTCACTGAAGCTTTCTTT	CASSLRVTEAFF
TRBV28	TRBD1	few	TRBJ1-1	TGTGCCAGTCGCTCTTGGACAGGGGCCGAGGCTTTCTTT	CASRSWTGAEAFF
TRBV2	TRBD1	-	TRBJ1-5	TGTGCCAGCAGCGTTGGACAGGGGGCTTTTCAGCCCCAGCATTTT	CASSVGQGAFQPQHF
TRBV20-1	-	-	TRBJ1-2	TGCAGTGCTAGCACAGGCCAGGAGACCTATGGCTACACCTTC	CSASTGQETYGYTF
TRBV7-2	-	-	TRBJ2-3	TGTGCCAGCAGCTTAGCTATGGGTGCGCAGTATTTT	CASSLAMGAQYF
TRBV11-2	TRBD1	-	TRBJ1-4	TGTGCCAGCAGCCCCGCGATGGGGACAGGCGATGAAAAACTGTTTTTT	CASSPAMGTGDEKLFF
TRBV30	TRBD1	many	TRBJ2-1	TGTGCCTGGAGCAGGGACAGTTCCATTAACAATGAGCAGTTCTTC	CAWSRDSSINNEQFF
TRBV20-1	-	many	TRBJ1-5	TGCAGTGCTAGAGATTTCCTGTTAGCTGCGAGCAATCAGCCCCAGCATTTT	CSARDFLLAASNQPQHF
TRBV19	TRBD2	few	TRBJ2-5	TGTGCCAGTAGTCTGAGACTAGCGGGGGGGATGACCCAGTACTTC	CASSLRLAGGMTQYF
TRBV29-1	TRBD1	few	TRBJ1-4	TGCAGCGTTGATCTTACAGGGGGGAATGAAAAACTGTTTTTT	CSVDLTGGNEKLFF
TRBV6-1	-	few	TRBJ2-2	TGTGCCAGCAGTGAACGGGCAGGGGATTCCACCGGGGAGCTGTTTTTT	CASSERAGDSTGELFF
TRBV6-1	-	few	TRBJ2-3	TGTGCCGGCAGTGAAATGGCACTATCCACAGATACGCAGTATTTT	CAGSEMALSTDTQYF
TRBV30	TRBD1	-	TRBJ1-5	TGTGCCTGGACCCAGAAGGGGACAGCTCAGCCCCAGCATTTT	CAWTQKGTAQPQHF
TRBV2	-	many	TRBJ1-5	TGTGCCAGCAGATCTTCCAGCAATCAGCCCCAGCATTTT	CASRSSSNQPQHF
TRBV2	-	many	TRBJ1-2	TGTGCCAGCAGTAACTATGGCTACACCTTC	CASSNYGYTF
TRBV5-1	TRBD1	-	TRBJ1-4	TGCGCCGCCGAGACAGGGACGGAAAAACTGTTTTTT	CAAETGTEKLFF